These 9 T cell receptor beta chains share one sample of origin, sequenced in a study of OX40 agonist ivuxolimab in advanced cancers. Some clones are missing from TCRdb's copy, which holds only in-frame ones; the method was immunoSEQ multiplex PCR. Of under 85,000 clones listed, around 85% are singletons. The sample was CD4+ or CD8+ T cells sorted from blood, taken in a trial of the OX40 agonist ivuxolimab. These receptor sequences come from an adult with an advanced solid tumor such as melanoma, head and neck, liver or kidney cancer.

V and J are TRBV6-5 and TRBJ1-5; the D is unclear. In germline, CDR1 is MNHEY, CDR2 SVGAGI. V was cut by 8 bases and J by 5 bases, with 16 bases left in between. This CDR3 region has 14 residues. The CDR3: CASVVTPDDQPQHF. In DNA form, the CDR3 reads TGTGCCAGCGTTGTAACACCTGACGATCAGCCCCAGCATTTT.

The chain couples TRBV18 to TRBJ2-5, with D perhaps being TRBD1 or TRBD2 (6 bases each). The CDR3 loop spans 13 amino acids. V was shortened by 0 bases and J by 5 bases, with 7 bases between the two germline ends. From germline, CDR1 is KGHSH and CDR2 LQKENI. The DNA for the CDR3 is TGTGCCAGCTCACCACCGGGGGGCGAGACCCAGTACTTC. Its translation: CASSPPGGETQYF.

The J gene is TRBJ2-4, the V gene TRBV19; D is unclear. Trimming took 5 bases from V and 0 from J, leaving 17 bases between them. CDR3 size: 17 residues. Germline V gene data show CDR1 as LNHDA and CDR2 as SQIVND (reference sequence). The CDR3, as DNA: TGTGCCAGTAGTTCTCTGCCTTTTGGGATAGCCAAAAACATTCAGTACTTC. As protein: CASSSLPFGIAKNIQYF. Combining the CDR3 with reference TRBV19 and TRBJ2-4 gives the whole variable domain DGGITQSPKYLFRKEGQNVTLSCEQNLNHDAMYWYRQDPGQGLRLIYYSQIVNDFQKGDIAEGYSVSREKKESFPLTVTSAQKNPTAFYLCASSSLPFGIAKNIQYFGAGTRLSVL.

The CDR3 DNA sequence: TGTGCCTGGAGCCCCGCTGAGACCCAGTACTTC. Its translation: CAWSPAETQYF. The V gene is TRBV30, the J gene TRBJ2-5; no reliable D call. The germline CDR1 and CDR2 sequences are GTSNPN and SVGIG (reference sequence). V lost 3 bases to trimming and J lost 5 bases, with 7 bases between them. This CDR3 contains 11 residues.

CDR3 loop: CASSRTQPTTAFF. The CDR3 DNA is TGTGCCAGCAGCCGCACACAACCCACAACCGCTTTCTTT. The chain has TRBV6-5 and TRBJ1-1; D call uncertain. The CDR3 extends over 13 amino acids. Germline loops: CDR1 MNHEY, CDR2 SVGAGI. V was shortened by 6 bases and J by 11 bases, with 19 bases between the two germline ends.

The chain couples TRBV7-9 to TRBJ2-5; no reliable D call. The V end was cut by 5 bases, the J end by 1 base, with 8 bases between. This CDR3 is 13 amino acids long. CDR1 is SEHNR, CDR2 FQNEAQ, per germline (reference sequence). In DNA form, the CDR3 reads TGTGCCAGCAGCCTAGGACCCCAAGAGACCCAGTACTTC. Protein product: CASSLGPQETQYF. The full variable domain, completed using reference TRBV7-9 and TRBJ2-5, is DTGVSQNPRHKITKRGQNVTFRCDPISEHNRLYWYRQTLGQGPEFLTYFQNEAQLEKSRLLSDRFSAERPKGSFSTLEIQRTEQGDSAMYLCASSLGPQETQYFGPGTRLLVL.

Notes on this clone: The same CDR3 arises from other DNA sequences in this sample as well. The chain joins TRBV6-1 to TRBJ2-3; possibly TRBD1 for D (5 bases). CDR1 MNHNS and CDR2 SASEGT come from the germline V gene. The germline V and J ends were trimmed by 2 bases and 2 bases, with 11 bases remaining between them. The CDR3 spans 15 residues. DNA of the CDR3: TGTGCCAGCAGTGAATTGGGGCTATACACAGATACGCAGTATTTT. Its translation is CASSELGLYTDTQYF.

CDR3 residues: CATSPGLIYNEQFF. The DNA for the CDR3 is TGCGCCACGTCACCGGGACTAATCTACAATGAGCAGTTCTTC. The chain carries TRBV5-1 and TRBJ2-1, with 7 bases matching TRBD2. The CDR3 contains 14 residues. CDR1 and CDR2 (germline): SGHRS, YFSETQ. Germline trimming cut 9 bases from V and 3 bases from J; bases unmatched to any gene: 9.

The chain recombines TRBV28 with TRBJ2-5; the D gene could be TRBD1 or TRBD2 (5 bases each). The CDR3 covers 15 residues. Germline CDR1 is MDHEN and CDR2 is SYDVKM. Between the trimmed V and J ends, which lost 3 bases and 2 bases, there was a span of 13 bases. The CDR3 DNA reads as TGTGCCAGCAGTTTTACGGGACCCCTGCAAGAGACCCAGTACTTC. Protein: CASSFTGPLQETQYF. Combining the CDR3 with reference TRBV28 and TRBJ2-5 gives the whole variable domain DVKVTQSSRYLVKRTGEKVFLECVQDMDHENMFWYRQDPGLGLRLIYFSYDVKMKEKGDIPEGYSVSREKKERFSLILESASTNQTSMYLCASSFTGPLQETQYFGPGTRLLVL.